Presented here are 22 T cell receptor beta chains from one specimen sequenced in a study of tumor and adjacent non-tumor tissue in lung cancer. The library came from three nested PCR rounds adapted from ARM-PCR protocols. A single record per CDR3 protein comes from TCRdb applying MiXCR to the multiplex PCR reads. The table includes 100,000 or so distinct CDR3 sequences, roughly 60% detected once. RNA was extracted from bulk tissue without any cell sorting. More than 3 cm separated this lung sample from the edge of the tumor. The specimen was distant non-tumor lung tissue. The receptor set was obtained from a man aged 25 to 45 with non-small cell lung cancer.

The gene calls are TRBV12-3 or TRBV12-4 and TRBJ2-7; D call uncertain. The CDR3 has 11 residues. Trimming removed 9 bases at V and 4 bases at J, with 10 bases between. CDR3 coding DNA: TGTGCCAGTACTTTTAGGTACGAGCAGTACTTC. Its translation is CASTFRYEQYF.

Turning to this clonotype: One junction end does not reproduce the germline sequence, and a read error may be involved. The V gene is TRBV24-1, the J gene TRBJ2-1; the match to TRBD2 covers 8 bases. Germline CDR1 and CDR2: KGHDR and SFDVKD. CDR3 length equals 17 residues. The CDR3: CTTSDFLASGSGNEQFF. The CDR3 DNA sequence: TGTACCACCAGTGATTTTTTAGCCAGCGGGAGCGGCAATGAGCAGTTCTTC.

Regarding this clonotype: Since no conserved phenylalanine or tryptophan closes the CDR3, a read error is the likely cause. The V and J genes are TRBV12-3 or TRBV12-4 and TRBJ1-6; D is unclear. The CDR3 is 12 residues long. CDR3 amino acids: CASSTPNSPLHI. The CDR3, as DNA: TGTGCCAGCAGTACCCCGAATTCGCCCCTCCACATT.

Turning to this clonotype: One end of the junction varies from germline; a read error may be responsible. The V call is TRBV5-6, the J call TRBJ1-5; 10 positions agree with TRBD1. The CDR3 loop spans 15 amino acids. Germline loops: CDR1 SGHDT, CDR2 YYEEEE. The CDR3 loop reads CASSSATGGNQPQHF. CDR3 DNA: TGTGCCAGCAGCTCGGCGACAGGGGGCAATCAACCCCAGCATTTT.

This clonotype occurred once. No DNA is shown, since the ends of the CDR3 on it are uncertain; the CDR3 is the one TCRdb lists. V and J are TRBV20-1 and TRBJ2-2; TRBD1 is the table's D call, not checked against the DNA. CDR1 is DFQATT, CDR2 SNEGSKA, per germline (reference sequence). Inclusive of both ends, the CDR3 amounts to 12 amino acids. The CDR3 is CSTQGGTGSCFF.

This clonotype was detected a few times. V gene TRBV20-1 combines with J gene TRBJ2-7, with 9 positions matching TRBD1. Unmatched junction bases numbered 4, after V lost 6 bases and J lost 4 bases. Germline CDR1 reads DFQATT; CDR2 reads SNEGSKA (reference sequence). CDR3 length equals 12 residues. The chain's CDR3 is CSAPDRGYEQYF. CDR3 DNA: TGCAGTGCCCCGGACAGGGGTTACGAGCAGTACTTC.

A remark on this clonotype: This may come from a read error, since a much larger clone is one base off. V gene TRBV4-1 combines with J gene TRBJ2-3, with 7 bases matching TRBD1. The length of the CDR3 is 15 residues. Germline values: CDR1 MGHRA, CDR2 YSYEKL. The CDR3 sequence: CASSQADRRTDTQCF. CDR3 nucleotide sequence: TGCGCCAGCAGCCAAGCGGACAGGCGCACAGATACGCAGTGTTTT.

This clonotype has just one count. The conserved final phenylalanine or tryptophan is absent from the CDR3, which likely points to a read error. As DNA, the CDR3 is TGCAGCGTTGAGGGCACTATGGGCAATGAGCAGTTCTCC. This translates into CSVEGTMGNEQFS. The V call is TRBV29-1, the J call TRBJ2-1; D gene unclear. V lost 3 bases and J 6 bases, leaving 12 bases between the germline ends. The CDR3 sequence is 13 residues long. Germline V gene lookup returns CDR1 SQVTM and CDR2 ANQGSEA.

About this clonotype: Because it lacks the conserved phenylalanine or tryptophan at the end, this CDR3 is likely a read error. This sequence joins TRBV11-2 and TRBJ1-3; no reliable D call. From germline, CDR1 is SGHAT and CDR2 FQNNGV. This CDR3 is built from 17 residues. CDR3 DNA: TGTGCCAGCAGCTTAGGCTCAGGCCAGGTCTCTGGAGACACCATATATTCT. Protein: CASSLGSGQVSGDTIYS.

Worth noting for this clonotype: This could be a read error, since a much larger clone is one nucleotide away. This CDR3 is CSWARLNGKLFF. The CDR3 region has the DNA TGCAGTTGGGCCCGTCTCAATGGAAAACTGTTTTTT. The gene calls are TRBV20-1 and TRBJ1-4; no definite D call. Germline CDR1 reads DFQATT; CDR2 reads SNEGSKA (reference sequence). The length of the CDR3 is 12 residues.

As regards this clonotype: Sequence at one end of the junction differs from germline and may be a read error. The chain is built from TRBV11-3 and TRBJ1-1; D remains ambiguous. Germline V lookup: CDR1 SGHNT, CDR2 YENEEA. The CDR3 consists of 14 residues. CDR3 amino acids: CASCLRRGNTEAFF. The CDR3 DNA reads TGTGCCAGCTGCTTGAGACGGGGGAACACTGAAGCTTTCTTT.

In its sample, this clonotype was seen many times. The chain links TRBV20-1 to TRBJ2-3, with a possible D match to TRBD2 (6 bases). The germline CDR1 and CDR2 sequences are DFQATT and SNEGSKA (reference sequence). V lost 3 bases and J 1 base, leaving 11 bases between the germline ends. This CDR3 has 14 residues. The CDR3 region has the DNA TGCAGTGCTAGCGGGAGTGACGGCACAGATACGCAGTATTTT. Translated, it gives CSASGSDGTDTQYF.

V and J are TRBV5-1 and TRBJ2-7, with D perhaps assigned TRBD1 or TRBD2 (5 bases each). Germline CDR1 SGHRS, CDR2 YFSETQ. The ends were cut back, 2 bases at V and 2 bases at J, with 11 bases in the middle. The CDR3 length is 14 residues. The CDR3 spells CASSFGTGTYEQYF. The CDR3 nucleotides are TGCGCCAGCAGCTTCGGGACGGGGACCTACGAGCAGTACTTC.

To note about this clonotype: Relative to the germline gene, one junction end is altered; a read error may explain this. The chain recombines TRBV4-1 with TRBJ1-4, with D perhaps TRBD1 (6 bases). In germline, CDR1 is MGHRA, CDR2 YSYEKL. This CDR3 is 20 amino acids long. The CDR3 bases are TGCACCAGCAGCCATCAATGGACAGCCGTAGCATGGAACACTAATGAAAAACTGTTTTTT. Translation: CTSSHQWTAVAWNTNEKLFF.

V is TRBV4-2 and J is TRBJ2-5, with D tentatively TRBD1 (5 bases). This CDR3 contains 15 residues. Germline lookup yields CDR1 LGHNA and CDR2 YNFKEQ. V lost 10 bases to trimming and J lost 2 bases, with 20 bases between them. CDR3 DNA sequence: TGTGCCAACACCCAACGAACCGACAGACAAGAGACCCAGTACTTC. Translation: CANTQRTDRQETQYF.

This clonotype occurred once. Relative to the germline gene, one junction end is altered; a read error may explain this. CDR3 coding DNA: TGTGCAAGCAGTTACTCGGCAGGGGATACACGTAATAGCAATCAGCCCCAGCATTTT. This encodes CASSYSAGDTRNSNQPQHF. J is TRBJ1-5 and V is TRBV6-5; D perhaps matches TRBD1 (6 bases). This CDR3 is 19 amino acids long. Germline CDR1 is MNHEY and CDR2 is SVGAGI.

Concerning this clonotype itself: A clone one base away is much larger, so this may be a read error. The genes are TRBV6-6 and TRBJ1-3; D is unclear. This CDR3 is 16 amino acids long. Germline values: CDR1 MNHNY, CDR2 SVGAGI (reference sequence). The CDR3 coding sequence is TGTGCCAACAGTCAATCGGTGGTTTTAACTGGAAACACCATATATTTT. This sequence encodes CANSQSVVLTGNTIYF.

To note about this clonotype: This CDR3 fails to terminate in the conserved phenylalanine or tryptophan, so it likely reflects a read error. The chain couples TRBV11-1 to TRBJ2-5; D remains ambiguous. The CDR3 runs 14 residues. Germline V CDR1 and CDR2: SGHAT, FQDESV (reference sequence). Here the CDR3 reads CASGFDMYQETQYL. The CDR3 DNA reads TGTGCCAGCGGCTTCGACATGTACCAAGAGACCCAGTACTTA.

About this clonotype itself: Being one base from a much bigger clone, this may be a read error. The J gene is TRBJ1-5, the V gene TRBV6-6; TRBD1 agrees at 7 bases. Germline CDR1 reads MNHNY; CDR2 reads SVGAGI (reference sequence). J gave up 6 bases and V 7 bases, and 12 bases lay outside the gene matches. The CDR3 spans 15 residues. Written as DNA, the CDR3 is TGTGCCAGCAATGAGGGGGCGCTTCCTCTTCAGCCCCAGCATTTT. This codes for CASNEGALPLQPQHF.

This sequence joins TRBV10-3 and TRBJ2-3, with TRBD2 as a possible D gene (5 bases). The CDR3 sequence is 14 residues long. V dropped 6 bases and J dropped 14 bases, with 24 bases sitting between them. In germline, CDR1 is ENHRY, CDR2 SYGVKD. CDR3 bases: TGTGCCATCAGCGGAAGCACGGGAACAGATATGCGGTATTTT. This codes for CAISGSTGTDMRYF.

As to this clonotype: This sequence may be a read error, since a much larger clone differs from it by one base. The chain is built from TRBV6-8 and TRBJ1-1; no clear D. V shed 1 base and J shed 0 bases, with 9 bases lying between them. Germline V gives CDR1 MNHGY, CDR2 SAAAGT. The CDR3 is 15 residues long. CDR3 DNA sequence: TGTGCCAGCAGTTACTTCGGGAACTTGAACACTGAAGCTTTCTTT. It translates to CASSYFGNLNTEAFF.

The chain employs TRBV20-1 and TRBJ1-1; TRBD1 matches at 7 bases. The CDR3 is 16 residues long. V was clipped by 5 bases and J by 1 base; unmatched bases: 13. The germline V gene encodes CDR1 DFQATT and CDR2 SNEGSKA (reference sequence). The CDR3 sequence is CSAVGRGQPPNTEAFF. The CDR3 DNA reads as TGCAGTGCTGTGGGCCGGGGACAGCCACCGAACACTGAAGCTTTCTTT.